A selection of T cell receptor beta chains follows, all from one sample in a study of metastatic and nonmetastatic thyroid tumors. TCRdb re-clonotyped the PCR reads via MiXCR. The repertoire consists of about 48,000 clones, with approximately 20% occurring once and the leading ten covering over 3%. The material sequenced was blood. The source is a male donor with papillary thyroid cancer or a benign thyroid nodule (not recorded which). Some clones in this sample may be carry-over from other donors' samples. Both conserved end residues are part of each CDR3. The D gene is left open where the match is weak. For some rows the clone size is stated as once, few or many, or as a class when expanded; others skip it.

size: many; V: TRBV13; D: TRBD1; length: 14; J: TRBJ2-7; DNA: TGTGCCAGCAGCTCGGGACAGGGGGAATACGAGCAGTACTTC; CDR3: CASSSGQGEYEQYF
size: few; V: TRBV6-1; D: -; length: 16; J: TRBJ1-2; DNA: TGTGCCAGCAGGAACCCGGGACTCACGCTAAACTATGGCTACACCTTC; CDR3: CASRNPGLTLNYGYTF
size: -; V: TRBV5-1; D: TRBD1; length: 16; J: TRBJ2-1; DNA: TGCGCCAGCAGCTTGGTAATAGGGGGCGGGTTTAATGAGCAGTTCTTC; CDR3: CASSLVIGGGFNEQFF
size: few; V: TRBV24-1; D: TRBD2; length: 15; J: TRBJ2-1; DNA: TGTGAAACCAGCACAGCGGGAGGGGGATACAATGAGCAGTTCTTC; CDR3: CETSTAGGGYNEQFF
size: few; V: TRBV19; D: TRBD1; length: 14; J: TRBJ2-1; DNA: TGTGCCAGTAGCCTTGGACAGGGCTACAATGAGCAGTTCTTC; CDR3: CASSLGQGYNEQFF
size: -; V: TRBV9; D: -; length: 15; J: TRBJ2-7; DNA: TGTGCCATCAGCGTAGAACCGGAGAGCTCCTACGAGCAGTACTTC; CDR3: CAISVEPESSYEQYF
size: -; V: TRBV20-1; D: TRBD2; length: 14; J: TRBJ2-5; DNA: TGCAGTGCTAGAGAGGGGGGGTACCAAGAGACCCAGTACTTC; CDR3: CSAREGGYQETQYF
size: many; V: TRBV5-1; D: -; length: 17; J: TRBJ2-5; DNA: TGCGCCAGCAGCTTGCGGAGGCCCGTTTCGGCACAAGAGACCCAGTACTTC; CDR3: CASSLRRPVSAQETQYF
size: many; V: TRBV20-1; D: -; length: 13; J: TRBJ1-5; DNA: TGCAGTGCTAGAGATCTAGGGAATCAGCCCCAGCATTTT; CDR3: CSARDLGNQPQHF
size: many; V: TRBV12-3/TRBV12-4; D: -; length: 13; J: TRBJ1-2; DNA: TGTGCCAGCAGCCCGGACCTTAACTATGGCTACACCTTC; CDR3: CASSPDLNYGYTF
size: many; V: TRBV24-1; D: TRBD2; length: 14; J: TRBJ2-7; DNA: TGTGCCACCAGTGATCGGGCGGGGACTAGCGAGCAGTACTTC; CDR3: CATSDRAGTSEQYF
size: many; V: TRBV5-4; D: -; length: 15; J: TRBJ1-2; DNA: TGTGCCAGCAGCTCCCAGACACTATTTAACTATGGCTACACCTTC; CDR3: CASSSQTLFNYGYTF
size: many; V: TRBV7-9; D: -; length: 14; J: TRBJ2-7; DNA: TGTGCCAGCAGCCCTGCCGCATGGTCCTACGAGCAGTACTTC; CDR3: CASSPAAWSYEQYF
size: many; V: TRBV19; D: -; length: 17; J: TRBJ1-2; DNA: TGTGCCAGTAGTACCTTCACACTTCAAGGGATATCCTATGGCTACACCTTC; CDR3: CASSTFTLQGISYGYTF
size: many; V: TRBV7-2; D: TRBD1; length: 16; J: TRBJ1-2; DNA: TGTGCCAGCAGCTTAGGGGAACAGGGGGGCATGGGTGGCTACACCTTC; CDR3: CASSLGEQGGMGGYTF
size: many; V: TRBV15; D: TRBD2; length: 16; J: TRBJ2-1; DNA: TGTGCCACCAGCAGATCACAGCGGGGGGCCCCTTCGGAGCAGTTCTTC; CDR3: CATSRSQRGAPSEQFF
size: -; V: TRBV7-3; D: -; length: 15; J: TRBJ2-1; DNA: TGTGCCAGCAGCTTAACGGATGGTAGTAACAATGAGCAGTTCTTC; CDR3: CASSLTDGSNNEQFF
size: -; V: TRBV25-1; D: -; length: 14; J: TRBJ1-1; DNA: TGTGCCAGCAGTGAAGGGGCGGAAAACACTGAAGCTTTCTTT; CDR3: CASSEGAENTEAFF
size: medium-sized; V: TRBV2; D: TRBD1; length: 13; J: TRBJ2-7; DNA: TGTGCCAGCGGACAGGGGGCAACCTACGAGCAGTACTTC; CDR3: CASGQGATYEQYF
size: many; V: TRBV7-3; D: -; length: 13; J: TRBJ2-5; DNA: TGTGCCAGCAGCTTAAGGGCTAGCGAGACCCAGTACTTC; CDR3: CASSLRASETQYF
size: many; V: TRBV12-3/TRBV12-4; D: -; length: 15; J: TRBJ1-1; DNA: TGTGCCAGCAGTTTAGGCGGGGATGGAAACACTGAAGCTTTCTTT; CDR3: CASSLGGDGNTEAFF
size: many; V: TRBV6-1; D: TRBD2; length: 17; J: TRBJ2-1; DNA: TGTGCCAGCAGTGGGAGACTAGCGGGAGGGCCGAACAATGAGCAGTTCTTC; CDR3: CASSGRLAGGPNNEQFF
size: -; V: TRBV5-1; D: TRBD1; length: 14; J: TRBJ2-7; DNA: TGCGCCAGCAGCTCAGGGGGCGGGTCCTACGAGCAGTACTTC; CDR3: CASSSGGGSYEQYF
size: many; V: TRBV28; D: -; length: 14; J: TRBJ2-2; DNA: TGTGCCAGCAGCCGTCTACGGCGTGTCGGGGAGCTGTTTTTT; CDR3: CASSRLRRVGELFF
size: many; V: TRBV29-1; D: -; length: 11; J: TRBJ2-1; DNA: TGCAGCGTTGAAGATCTTAGTTGGCAGTTCTTC; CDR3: CSVEDLSWQFF
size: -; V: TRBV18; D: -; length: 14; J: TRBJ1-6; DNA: TGTGCCAGCTCACAGACAGCTGAATCTTCACCCCTCCACTTT; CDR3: CASSQTAESSPLHF
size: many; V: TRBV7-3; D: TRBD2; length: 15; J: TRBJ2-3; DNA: TGTGCCAGCAGCTCCCACGTAGCGGGGGTCAATACGCAGTATTTT; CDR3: CASSSHVAGVNTQYF
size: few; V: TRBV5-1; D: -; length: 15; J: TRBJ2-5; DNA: TGCGCCAGCAGCTCCGGGCGACAATCTCAAGAGACCCAGTACTTC; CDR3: CASSSGRQSQETQYF
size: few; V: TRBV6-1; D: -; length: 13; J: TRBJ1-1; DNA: TGTGCCAGCAGTCGAGAGAGGGACACTGAAGCTTTCTTT; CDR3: CASSRERDTEAFF
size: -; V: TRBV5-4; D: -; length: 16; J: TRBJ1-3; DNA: TGTGCCAGCACCTTGGACACCGACAGCGAGGGAAACACCATATATTTT; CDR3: CASTLDTDSEGNTIYF